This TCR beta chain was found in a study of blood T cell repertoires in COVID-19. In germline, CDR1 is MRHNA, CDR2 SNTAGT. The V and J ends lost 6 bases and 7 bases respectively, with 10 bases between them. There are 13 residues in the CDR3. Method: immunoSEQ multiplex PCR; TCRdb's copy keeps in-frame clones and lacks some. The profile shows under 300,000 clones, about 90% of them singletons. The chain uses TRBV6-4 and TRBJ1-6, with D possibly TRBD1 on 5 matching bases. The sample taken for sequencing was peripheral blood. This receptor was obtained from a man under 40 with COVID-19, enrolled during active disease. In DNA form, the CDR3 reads TGTGCCAGCAGAGGGGCAAGGAATTCACCCCTCCACTTT. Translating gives CASRGARNSPLHF.